The clone carrying this T cell receptor beta chain has only a few counts. CDR3 length: 14 amino acids. The germline V gene encodes CDR1 DFQATT and CDR2 SNEGSKA (reference sequence). V lost 1 base and J lost 0, with 9 bases in between. This sample is drawn from a study of identical twins. TCRdb independently ran MiXCR on the 5' RACE reads; one entry per CDR3 protein. The table records a few hundred thousand distinct CDR3 sequences, approximately 10% of them present only once. V gene TRBV20-1 combines with J gene TRBJ2-5; the D gene is possibly TRBD2 (6 bases). This clonotype was obtained from a woman aged 45 to 65 in good health. Input material: naive T cells sorted from blood. DNA of the CDR3: TGCAGTGCTAGAGCACGGGGGTACCAAGAGACCCAGTACTTC. It specifies CSARARGYQETQYF.